The 29 T cell receptor beta chains reported below all come from one sample, sequenced in a study of PD-1 blockade in classical Hodgkin lymphoma. After autologous stem cell transplantation all patients relapsed, and prior brentuximab vedotin exposure differed between cohorts. Produced via immunoSEQ multiplex PCR; TCRdb's table is partial and in-frame only. This table holds about 18,000 clones, 75% to 90% found once. The sample was peripheral blood mononuclear cells (PBMCs), taken at baseline. All receptors derive from a human donor with classical Hodgkin lymphoma.

V is TRBV7-6 and J is TRBJ2-5; D call uncertain. V gave up 3 bases and J gave up 2 bases, with 7 bases separating them. The CDR3 consists of 13 residues. Looked up from germline, CDR1 is SGHVS and CDR2 is FNYEAQ. In nucleotides, the CDR3 is TGTGCCAGCAGCTTCGGCCGACAAGAGACCCAGTACTTC. This gives the protein CASSFGRQETQYF.

The genes are TRBV13 and TRBJ2-7; no clear D. The CDR3 totals 12 residues. Germline V gene lookup returns CDR1 PRHDT and CDR2 FYEKMQ (reference sequence). The ends were cut back, 1 base at V and 4 bases at J, with 5 bases in the middle. CDR3 amino acids: CASSLVPYEQYF. In DNA, the CDR3 is TGTGCCAGCAGCTTAGTCCCATACGAGCAGTACTTC. The full variable domain, rest sourced from reference TRBV13 and TRBJ2-7, is AAGVIQSPRHLIKEKRETATLKCYPIPRHDTVYWYQQGPGQDPQFLISFYEKMQSDKGSIPDRFSAQQFSDYHSELNMSSLELGDSALYFCASSLVPYEQYFGPGTRLTVT.

This chain uses TRBV11-3 with TRBJ2-7; D is uncertain. CDR1 is SGHNT, CDR2 YENEEA, per germline. The CDR3 is 11 amino acids. With 4 bases removed from V and 5 bases from J, the gap between germline ends came to 6 bases. The CDR3 protein is CASSSSHEQYF. The CDR3 coding sequence is TGTGCCAGCAGCTCGTCCCACGAGCAGTACTTC.

The J gene is TRBJ2-2, the V gene TRBV7-9; 9 nucleotides line up with TRBD2. The CDR3 is 15 residues long. J gave up 3 bases and V 5 bases, and 4 bases lay outside the gene matches. CDR1 is SEHNR and CDR2 is FQNEAQ in the germline V gene (reference sequence). The CDR3 bases are TGTGCCAGCAGCCCGACTAGCGGATACACCGGGGAGCTGTTTTTT. This gives the protein CASSPTSGYTGELFF.

CDR3 bases: TGTGCCAGCAGCTCATTAGCGGGGCGTTACAATGAGCAGTTCTTC. Protein sequence: CASSSLAGRYNEQFF. The J gene is TRBJ2-1, the V gene TRBV5-6; 8 bases are a match to TRBD2. The CDR3 sequence is 15 residues long. Germline assignment: CDR1 SGHDT and CDR2 YYEEEE. The V segment lost 3 bases and the J segment 4 bases; nucleotides outside the gene matches: 6.

The V gene is TRBV10-3, the J gene TRBJ1-2, with TRBD1 as a possible D gene (6 bases). The CDR3 spans 13 residues. Germline CDR1 ENHRY, CDR2 SYGVKD. Deletions cut 7 bases from V and 7 bases from J, with 16 bases between. CDR3 sequence: CAIKKTGPGGYTF. For the CDR3, the DNA is TGTGCCATCAAAAAGACAGGTCCGGGTGGCTACACCTTC.

The chain is built from TRBV27 and TRBJ1-6; tentatively, D is TRBD1 (5 bases). The length of the CDR3 is 16 residues. The V end was cut by 6 bases, the J end by 10 bases, with 22 bases between. The V gene's germline CDR1 is MNHEY and CDR2 SMNVEV (reference sequence). CDR3 in DNA: TGTGCCAGCAGACCCGTCGACATGGCAGGGCACTCACCCCTCCACTTT. Amino acid sequence: CASRPVDMAGHSPLHF.

V is TRBV5-5 and J is TRBJ2-7; possibly TRBD1 for D (6 bases). Germline CDR1 reads SGHKS; CDR2 reads YYEKEE (reference sequence). Trimming took 2 bases from V and 4 from J, leaving 16 bases between them. The CDR3 length is 15 residues. As DNA, the CDR3 is TGTGCCAGCAGCTTTGTTCAGGGGAAAGGATACGAGCAGTACTTC. Translation: CASSFVQGKGYEQYF.

This chain connects TRBV19 to TRBJ2-2, with 9 bases matching TRBD1. The V and J ends lost 6 bases and 0 bases, in that order; junction bases with no gene match: 5. Germline values: CDR1 LNHDA, CDR2 SQIVND (reference sequence). This CDR3 contains 16 residues. The CDR3: CASRTRQGANTGELFF. CDR3 DNA: TGTGCCAGTAGAACCCGACAGGGGGCGAACACCGGGGAGCTGTTTTTT. Full variable domain (missing parts from reference TRBV19 and TRBJ2-2): DGGITQSPKYLFRKEGQNVTLSCEQNLNHDAMYWYRQDPGQGLRLIYYSQIVNDFQKGDIAEGYSVSREKKESFPLTVTSAQKNPTAFYLCASRTRQGANTGELFFGEGSRLTVL.

The CDR3 DNA reads TGCGCCAGCAGGGACAGCTTGGGATACACTGAAGCTTTCTTT. The encoded protein is CASRDSLGYTEAFF. The chain joins TRBV5-1 to TRBJ1-1; a possible D gene is TRBD1 (6 bases). Trimming shortened V by 5 bases and J by 3 bases, and 14 bases separated the two germline ends. This CDR3 has 14 amino acids. The germline V gene encodes CDR1 SGHRS and CDR2 YFSETQ.

This sequence joins TRBV4-2 and TRBJ2-7; 8 nucleotides match TRBD1. V lost 2 bases, J lost 5 bases, and 11 bases stayed unmatched. CDR1 is LGHNA, CDR2 YNFKEQ, per germline. The CDR3 is 16 residues long. The CDR3 region has the DNA TGTGCCAGCAGCCAAATCAACAGGCAGGGGGCTCACGAGCAGTACTTC. Protein product: CASSQINRQGAHEQYF.

This clone has only a few counts. The chain combines TRBV5-4 with TRBJ2-6; D is perhaps TRBD1 or TRBD2 (5 bases each). The V gene lost 2 bases and the J gene lost 1 base, with 16 bases spanning the gap. The CDR3 is 18 amino acids. Germline V gene lookup returns CDR1 SGHNT and CDR2 YYREEE (reference sequence). The CDR3 sequence: CASSLEGPRSSGANVLTF. The CDR3 DNA is TGTGCCAGCAGCTTAGAGGGGCCCCGGTCGTCTGGGGCCAACGTCCTGACTTTC.

This clone has a single count. V usage is TRBV27 and J usage is TRBJ2-7; possibly TRBD1 for D (6 bases). The CDR3 has 17 amino acids. Per germline, CDR1 MNHEY and CDR2 SMNVEV (reference sequence). The V and J ends lost 0 bases and 2 bases respectively, with 17 bases between them. CDR3 sequence (DNA): TGTGCCAGCAGTTTATCGGGCTACGGGACAATAGCCTACGAGCAGTACTTC. This codes for CASSLSGYGTIAYEQYF.

The chain couples TRBV27 to TRBJ2-2; possible D gene TRBD1, 6 bases. The CDR3 length is 14 residues. Trimming shortened V by 5 bases and J by 3 bases, and 10 bases separated the two germline ends. Germline V CDR1 and CDR2: MNHEY, SMNVEV (reference sequence). This chain's CDR3 is CASSIRGDTGELFF. CDR3 DNA sequence: TGTGCCAGCAGTATCAGGGGAGACACCGGGGAGCTGTTTTTT.

The chain has TRBV19 and TRBJ2-5; D remains ambiguous. Germline V gene data show CDR1 as LNHDA and CDR2 as SQIVND (reference sequence). Trimming stripped 6 bases from V and 1 base from J, with 9 bases between. CDR3 length: 13 amino acids. The CDR3 DNA reads as TGTGCCAGTAGCAGGAAGCTCCAAGAGACCCAGTACTTC. Protein: CASSRKLQETQYF.

This chain connects TRBV18 to TRBJ1-1; weak D call: TRBD1 (5 bases). Germline V gene lookup returns CDR1 KGHSH and CDR2 LQKENI. CDR3 length: 15 residues. V was clipped by 5 bases and J by 1 base, with 14 bases between them. For the CDR3, the DNA is TGTGCCAGCTCAGCGGGGACGGGGGGGAACACTGAAGCTTTCTTT. Encoded protein: CASSAGTGGNTEAFF. Using reference TRBV18 and TRBJ1-1 for the parts outside the CDR3, the full variable domain is NAGVMQNPRHLVRRRGQEARLRCSPMKGHSHVYWYRQLPEEGLKFMVYLQKENIIDESGMPKERFSAEFPKEGPSILRIQQVVRGDSAAYFCASSAGTGGNTEAFFGQGTRLTVV.

The chain links TRBV4-1 to TRBJ1-6, with 10 nucleotides matching TRBD1. The V and J ends lost 0 bases and 8 bases, in that order; junction bases with no gene match: 19. Germline assignment: CDR1 MGHRA and CDR2 YSYEKL. The CDR3 is 21 residues long. CDR3 sequence: CASSQDRGTGEGGAVHSPLHF. In nucleotides, the CDR3 is TGCGCCAGCAGCCAAGACCGAGGGACAGGGGAAGGGGGGGCGGTTCATTCACCCCTCCACTTT.

The CDR3 region is CASSGVVNTEAFF. In nucleotides, the CDR3 is TGCGCCAGCAGCGGTGTGGTGAACACTGAAGCTTTCTTT. This sequence joins TRBV5-1 and TRBJ1-1; no firm D call. Trimming took 4 bases from V and 0 from J, leaving 7 bases between them. The CDR3 totals 13 residues. CDR1 is SGHRS and CDR2 is YFSETQ in the germline V gene.

The chain is built from TRBV2 and TRBJ2-2, with TRBD1 matching over 7 bases. The CDR3 extends over 16 amino acids. The V segment lost 6 bases and the J segment 5 bases; nucleotides outside the gene matches: 12. Germline lookup yields CDR1 SNHLY and CDR2 FYNNEI. The DNA for the CDR3 is TGTGCCAGCAGAAGGACAGGTCTAGGAAGGACCGGGGAGCTGTTTTTT. Amino acid sequence: CASRRTGLGRTGELFF.

This clone has just one count. The rearrangement uses TRBV1 and TRBJ1-4; whether TRBD1, the table's D call, matches the DNA was not checked. TRBV1 is labeled a pseudogene. This CDR3 comprises 18 residues. The CDR3 DNA sequence: TGCACCAGCAGCAGGCCGAGTCACCCGGGACAGGCTAATGAAAAACTGTTTTTT. Protein: CTSSRPSHPGQANEKLFF.

The rearrangement uses TRBV10-3 and TRBJ2-3, with D possibly TRBD2 on 5 matching bases. Trimming removed 5 bases at V and 1 base at J, with 10 bases between. The length of the CDR3 is 14 residues. Germline CDR1 ENHRY, CDR2 SYGVKD. The CDR3 region has the DNA TGTGCCATCAGTACGAAGGGAGGCACAGATACGCAGTATTTT. Protein sequence: CAISTKGGTDTQYF.

The CDR3 region is CATLLQGLNEQYF. The CDR3 DNA is TGTGCCACGCTTTTACAGGGCCTCAACGAGCAGTACTTC. This chain joins TRBV7-9 and TRBJ2-7; maybe TRBD1 (6 bases). CDR1 is SEHNR and CDR2 is FQNEAQ in the germline V gene (reference sequence). Trimming left V 10 bases short and J 5 bases short, with 18 bases between. The CDR3 spans 13 residues.

The V and J genes are TRBV5-1 and TRBJ2-7, with 10 bases fitting TRBD1. Unmatched junction bases numbered 9, after V lost 4 bases and J lost 2 bases. Germline CDR1 and CDR2: SGHRS and YFSETQ. The CDR3 contains 16 residues. The CDR3 DNA follows: TGCGCCAGCAGCCCAGGAGGGACAGGGGTCGCCTACGAGCAGTACTTC. It codes for CASSPGGTGVAYEQYF.

The gene calls are TRBV7-8 and TRBJ2-1; 9 bases agree with TRBD1. J was trimmed by 9 bases and V by 1 base; bases with no gene match: 10. The CDR3 loop spans 16 amino acids. The germline gives CDR1 SGHVS, CDR2 FQNEAQ. The CDR3 protein is CASSLVVGTGYAEQFF. The CDR3 nucleotides are TGTGCCAGCAGCTTAGTGGTCGGGACAGGGTACGCTGAGCAGTTCTTC.

The J gene is TRBJ2-3, the V gene TRBV7-2, with a weak D call TRBD2 (6 bases). Germline V CDR1 and CDR2: SGHTA, FQGNSA. The CDR3 covers 14 residues. Trimming left V 7 bases short and J 4 bases short, with 15 bases between. This chain's CDR3 is CASNPGVYADTQYF. CDR3 nucleotides: TGTGCCAGCAATCCGGGAGTCTATGCAGATACGCAGTATTTT.

The V call is TRBV30, the J call TRBJ2-2; D possibly uses TRBD1 or TRBD2 (5 bases each). CDR1 is GTSNPN and CDR2 is SVGIG in the germline V gene (reference sequence). Deletions cut 3 bases from V and 4 bases from J, with 12 bases between. There are 14 residues in the CDR3. The CDR3 DNA reads TGTGCCTGGAGACTCGTTGGGGGCACCGGGGAGCTGTTTTTT. This translates into CAWRLVGGTGELFF.

This rearrangement joins TRBV10-3 to TRBJ2-1, with 7 nucleotides matching TRBD2. V shed 0 bases and J 7 bases; nucleotides not matched to a gene: 6. The CDR3 runs to 15 residues. Per the germline V gene, CDR1 is ENHRY and CDR2 is SYGVKD. The CDR3 reads CAISESGLAANEQFF. CDR3 bases: TGTGCCATCAGTGAGTCGGGTCTAGCGGCGAATGAGCAGTTCTTC.

This chain connects TRBV7-8 to TRBJ2-3; the D is unclear. The CDR3 is 17 amino acids. Trimming removed 0 bases at V and 1 base at J, with 14 bases between. Germline V CDR1 and CDR2: SGHVS, FQNEAQ. CDR3 residues: CASSLAGDRPRTDTQYF. In DNA form, the CDR3 reads TGTGCCAGCAGCTTAGCTGGAGATCGTCCCCGCACAGATACGCAGTATTTT.

This sequence joins TRBV9 and TRBJ2-3, with 10 bases identical to TRBD2. This CDR3 has 16 amino acids. CDR1 is SGDLS and CDR2 is YYNGEE in the germline V gene. V dropped 3 bases and J dropped 10; count of bases not matched to a gene: 14. The chain's CDR3 is CASSDQTSGPREAQYF. CDR3 nucleotides: TGTGCCAGCAGCGACCAGACTAGCGGGCCCCGGGAGGCGCAGTATTTT.